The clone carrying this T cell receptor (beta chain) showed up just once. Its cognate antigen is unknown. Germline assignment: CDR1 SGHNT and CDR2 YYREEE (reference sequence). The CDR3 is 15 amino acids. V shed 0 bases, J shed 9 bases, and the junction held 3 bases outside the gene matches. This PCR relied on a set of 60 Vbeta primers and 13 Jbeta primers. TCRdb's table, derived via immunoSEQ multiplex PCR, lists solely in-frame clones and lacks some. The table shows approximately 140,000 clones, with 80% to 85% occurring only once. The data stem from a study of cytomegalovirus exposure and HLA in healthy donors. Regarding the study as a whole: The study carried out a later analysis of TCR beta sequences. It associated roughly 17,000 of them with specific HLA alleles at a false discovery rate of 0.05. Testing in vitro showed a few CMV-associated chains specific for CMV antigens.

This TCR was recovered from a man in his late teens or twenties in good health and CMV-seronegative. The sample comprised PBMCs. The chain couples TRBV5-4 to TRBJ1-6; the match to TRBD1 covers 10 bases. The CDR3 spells CASSLDGTGVSPLHF. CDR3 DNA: TGTGCCAGCAGCTTGGATGGGACAGGGGTTTCACCCCTCCACTTT.